Each of the 2 T cell receptor beta chains below was sequenced from the same sample in a study of blood T cells in healthy people across ages. With a J-beta primer mix and a sample-barcoded 5' primer, a second PCR ran about 7 to 12 cycles. TCRdb independently ran MiXCR on the 5' RACE reads; one entry per CDR3 protein. Of over a million distinct CDR3 sequences detected, 35% to 55% appear once; the ten largest clones hold approximately 19%. The sequenced sample consisted of blood. These receptors were taken from a woman aged 60 to 75 in good health.

This clonotype was seen a handful of times. The chain uses TRBV4-2 and TRBJ1-2, with D perhaps matching TRBD1 (5 bases). The ends were cut back, 1 base at V and 9 bases at J, with 15 bases in the middle. The V gene's germline CDR1 is LGHNA and CDR2 YNFKEQ. The CDR3 spans 14 residues. CDR3 nucleotide sequence: TGTGCCAGCAGCCAAGCAGGGCAGGGATCTCGCTACACCTTC. It yields the protein CASSQAGQGSRYTF.

This clonotype was counted a few times. The gene calls are TRBV20-1 and TRBJ2-7, with D perhaps TRBD1 or TRBD2 (5 bases each). The CDR3 is 15 amino acids. In germline, CDR1 is DFQATT, CDR2 SNEGSKA (reference sequence). V lost 1 base and J lost 0, with 13 bases in between. The DNA of the CDR3 is TGCAGTGCTAGAGTAGGGACCTTCAGCTCCTACGAGCAGTACTTC. This codes for CSARVGTFSSYEQYF.